This T cell receptor (beta chain) was sequenced for a study of cytomegalovirus exposure and HLA in healthy donors. Study-level points and caveats: CMV antigen specificity was confirmed in vitro for a few CMV-associated chains. Previously analyzed data showed that most TCR beta V segments were productive at a frequency of about 87% or about 30%. The study flagged some 170 TCR beta chains as cytomegalovirus-associated.

Worth noting for this clone: The antigen is not known.

Primers included in the PCR were 60 Vbeta and 13 Jbeta primers. Measured with immunoSEQ multiplex PCR; TCRdb has only the in-frame clones, and not every one. The table lists 150,000 to 200,000 clones, around 76% of them singletons. Sequences were obtained from PBMCs. The receptor was isolated from a man aged 35 to 55 in good health and CMV-seropositive.

The CDR3 region has the DNA TGTGCCAGCTCAGCTTGGGGGAGTAGCGGGGCCTCGGAGACCCAGTACTTC. This translates into CASSAWGSSGASETQYF. The chain has TRBV5-5 and TRBJ2-5; 8 nucleotides line up with TRBD2. Trimming cost V 7 bases and J 5 bases; bases outside gene matches: 19. Per the germline V gene, CDR1 is SGHKS and CDR2 is YYEKEE (reference sequence). CDR3 length: 17 amino acids.